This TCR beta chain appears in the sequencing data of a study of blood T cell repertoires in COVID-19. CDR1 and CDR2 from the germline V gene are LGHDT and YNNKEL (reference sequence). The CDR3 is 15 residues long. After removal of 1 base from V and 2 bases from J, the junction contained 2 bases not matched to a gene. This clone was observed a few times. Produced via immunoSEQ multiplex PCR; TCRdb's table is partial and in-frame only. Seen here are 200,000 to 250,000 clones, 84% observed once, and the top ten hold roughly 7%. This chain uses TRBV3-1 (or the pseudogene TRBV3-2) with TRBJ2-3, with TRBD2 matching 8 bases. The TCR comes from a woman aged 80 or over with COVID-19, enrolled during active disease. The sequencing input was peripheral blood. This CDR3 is CASSQAGGDTDTQYF. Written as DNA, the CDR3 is TGTGCCAGCAGCCAAGCGGGAGGGGACACAGATACGCAGTATTTT.